This T cell receptor beta chain derives from a study of CD8 T cells in ankylosing spondylitis. Whole-study findings and limits: Reactive arthritis synovial fluid and blood were previously reported to contain some motif variants. Reportedly, disease-linked clones are significantly enriched in ankylosing spondylitis patients' matched synovial fluid.

This clonotype came up many times. Its antigen is not identified. Generation of TCR beta libraries employed quantitative 5'-RACE incorporating molecular barcodes. MiXCR was run by TCRdb on the 5' RACE reads, yielding one entry per CDR3 protein. The table shows some 250,000 distinct CDR3 sequences, with 20% to 30% occurring only once. The V and J ends lost 7 bases and 1 base respectively, with 21 bases between them. CDR3 length equals 16 residues. The germline CDR1 and CDR2 sequences are SGHKS and YYEKEE (reference sequence). The sequencing input was blood, either unsorted or a sorted T cell fraction (not recorded which). The clonotype was recovered from a male donor with ankylosing spondylitis or in good health (not recorded which). The chain carries TRBV5-5 and TRBJ2-7; no definite D call. CDR3 protein: CASQPVGRHTSYEQYF. DNA of the CDR3: TGTGCCAGCCAGCCGGTCGGTAGACATACTTCCTACGAGCAGTACTTC. The full variable domain, its missing parts supplied by reference TRBV5-5 and TRBJ2-7, is DAGVTQSPTHLIKTRGQQVTLRCSPISGHKSVSWYQQVLGQGPQFIFQYYEKEERGRGNFPDRFSARQFPNYSSELNVNALLLGDSALYLCASQPVGRHTSYEQYFGPGTRLTVT.